These 21 T cell receptor beta chains came from one sample sequenced in a study of lymphopenia after photon versus proton radiotherapy. Libraries were prepared by immunoSEQ multiplex PCR; TCRdb keeps only in-frame clonotypes and omits some of them. The profile shows about 70,000 clones, under 95% of them singletons. The specimen was peripheral blood, collected from a patient treated with photon-based radiotherapy. Receptor source: a woman in her thirties or forties with cholangiocarcinoma.

The chain joins TRBV28 to TRBJ2-2, with a weak D call TRBD1 (5 bases). CDR1 and CDR2 (germline): MDHEN, SYDVKM. The germline V and J ends were trimmed by 3 bases and 0 bases, with 8 bases remaining between them. This CDR3 contains 15 residues. CDR3 sequence: CASSFGRANTGELFF. CDR3 nucleotides: TGTGCCAGCAGTTTTGGCAGGGCGAACACCGGGGAGCTGTTTTTT.

This sequence joins TRBV2 and TRBJ1-5; D may be TRBD1 (6 bases). V shed 5 bases and J shed 4 bases, with 12 bases lying between them. This CDR3 contains 14 residues. Germline values: CDR1 SNHLY, CDR2 FYNNEI. The CDR3 here is CASSKQGWNQPQHF. CDR3 nucleotide sequence: TGTGCCAGCAGTAAACAGGGTTGGAATCAGCCCCAGCATTTT.

The chain employs TRBV19 and TRBJ2-1, with 9 bases aligning to TRBD2. The J segment lost 7 bases and the V segment lost 5 bases, leaving 6 bases of the junction unmatched. Looked up from germline, CDR1 is LNHDA and CDR2 is SQIVND (reference sequence). This CDR3 has 14 amino acids. Here the CDR3 reads CASSRREGINEQFF. CDR3 DNA sequence: TGTGCCAGTAGTCGGCGGGAGGGCATTAATGAGCAGTTCTTC.

V and J are TRBV11-2 and TRBJ2-5; possible D gene TRBD1, 6 bases. Trimming shortened V by 0 bases and J by 0 bases, and 8 bases separated the two germline ends. The CDR3 sequence is 15 residues long. The V gene's germline CDR1 is SGHAT and CDR2 FQNNGV. The CDR3 protein is CASSLDTGYQETQYF. The CDR3 DNA reads TGTGCCAGCAGCTTAGATACAGGGTACCAAGAGACCCAGTACTTC.

V is TRBV10-3 and J is TRBJ1-2, with D possibly being TRBD1 (5 bases). Germline loops: CDR1 ENHRY, CDR2 SYGVKD. CDR3 length equals 13 residues. Trimming cost V 7 bases and J 8 bases, with 17 bases left between them. For the CDR3, the DNA is TGTGCCATCACCAAATCGGGGGGTGAGGGCTACACCTTC. This encodes CAITKSGGEGYTF.

The J gene is TRBJ2-5, the V gene TRBV29-1; TRBD1 aligns across 9 bases. With V trimmed by 4 bases and J by 7 bases, 16 bases remained unmatched. The CDR3 consists of 16 residues. Germline values: CDR1 SQVTM, CDR2 ANQGSEA. For the CDR3, the DNA is TGCAGCGTTGCAGGGGACAGGGAAAAAGAATCCGGGACCCAGTACTTC. Translation gives CSVAGDREKESGTQYF.

The rearrangement uses TRBV5-1 and TRBJ1-1, with a weak D call TRBD1 (6 bases). Per the germline V gene, CDR1 is SGHRS and CDR2 is YFSETQ. There are 14 residues in the CDR3. V shed 4 bases and J shed 1 base, with 11 bases lying between them. CDR3 DNA: TGCGCCAGCAGCCAACAGGGTGCGAACACTGAAGCTTTCTTT. It translates to CASSQQGANTEAFF.

CDR3 sequence (DNA): TGTGCCAGCAGCAAAGGGAGAGACAGGCCGTACGAGCAGTACTTC. It yields the protein CASSKGRDRPYEQYF. This rearrangement joins TRBV21-1 to TRBJ2-7; the D segment call TRBD1 is taken from the table without a DNA check. TRBV21-1 is termed a pseudogene. CDR3 length: 15 residues.

The chain links TRBV10-3 to TRBJ1-1; D is possibly TRBD1 (6 bases). V was trimmed by 9 bases and J by 4 bases, leaving 21 bases between them. CDR3 size: 15 residues. Germline values: CDR1 ENHRY, CDR2 SYGVKD. For the CDR3, the DNA is TGTGCCATTAGAGGGGGATGGGATAGTGGCACTGAAGCTTTCTTT. Translation gives CAIRGGWDSGTEAFF.

The V and J genes are TRBV7-2 and TRBJ2-7; 7 bases are shared with TRBD2. CDR3 size: 15 residues. With V trimmed by 3 bases and J by 0 bases, 5 bases remained unmatched. From germline, CDR1 is SGHTA and CDR2 FQGNSA. The CDR3 region is CASSFSGQSSYEQYF. The CDR3 DNA follows: TGTGCCAGCAGCTTTAGCGGGCAGAGCTCCTACGAGCAGTACTTC.

This sequence joins TRBV27 and TRBJ2-3; 7 positions agree with TRBD2. The ends lost 3 bases at V and 5 bases at J; junction bases unmatched: 11. Germline-derived CDR1 and CDR2 are MNHEY and SMNVEV (reference sequence). This CDR3 spans 16 amino acids. Written as DNA, the CDR3 is TGTGCCAGCAGTTTGAATTGGAGGGAGGGTGAAGATACGCAGTATTTT. Residues: CASSLNWREGEDTQYF.

V is TRBV19 and J is TRBJ2-3; 8 nucleotides match TRBD2. The CDR3 has 16 residues. V lost 7 bases, J lost 1 base, and 10 bases stayed unmatched. In germline, CDR1 is LNHDA, CDR2 SQIVND (reference sequence). This CDR3 reads CASTLAGGKGTDTQYF. The CDR3 DNA is TGTGCCAGTACCCTCGCGGGGGGTAAGGGCACAGATACGCAGTATTTT.

The V call is TRBV27, the J call TRBJ1-6; 9 bases are a match to TRBD1. Trimming at V came to 5 bases and at J to 8 bases, leaving 22 bases not matched to a gene. Germline V gene sequence: CDR1 MNHEY, CDR2 SMNVEV (reference sequence). The CDR3 totals 20 residues. The CDR3 nucleotides are TGTGCCAGCAGTATCAAACAGGGGGCCTCACGACGAGACCATCATTCACCCCTCCACTTT. This encodes CASSIKQGASRRDHHSPLHF.

The chain links TRBV2 to TRBJ1-3; TRBD1 might be the D (5 bases). This CDR3 is 15 amino acids long. The germline V and J ends were trimmed by 6 bases and 1 base, with 13 bases remaining between them. Germline lookup yields CDR1 SNHLY and CDR2 FYNNEI. The CDR3 region is CASSATVVSGNTIYF. In DNA form, the CDR3 reads TGTGCCAGCAGCGCGACAGTTGTGTCTGGAAACACCATATATTTT.

This rearrangement joins TRBV6-6 to TRBJ1-2; 12 bases map to TRBD1. Germline V gives CDR1 MNHNY, CDR2 SVGAGI (reference sequence). J lost 8 bases, V lost 5 bases, and 9 bases had no gene match. The CDR3 consists of 15 residues. The CDR3 DNA is TGTGCCAGCAGTACACTGCGGGACAGGGGGCAAGGCTACACCTTC. This codes for CASSTLRDRGQGYTF.

The chain joins TRBV14 to TRBJ2-3; TRBD1 or TRBD2 may be the D gene (6 bases each). CDR1 SGHDN and CDR2 FVKESK come from the germline V gene. V was trimmed by 0 bases and J by 2 bases, leaving 15 bases between them. This CDR3 has 17 amino acids. The chain's CDR3 is CASSQDLGGPSTDTQYF. The CDR3 DNA is TGTGCCAGCAGCCAAGATTTAGGGGGGCCCTCCACAGATACGCAGTATTTT.

This chain links TRBV10-1 with TRBJ2-1; 11 bases fit TRBD2. The V gene's germline CDR1 is WNHNN and CDR2 SYGVQD (reference sequence). The junction had 5 bases not matched to a gene; V was cut back by 3 bases and J by 7 bases. The CDR3 totals 15 residues. CDR3: CASSDPASGRNEQFF. Here the CDR3 DNA reads TGCGCCAGCAGTGATCCGGCTAGCGGGAGGAATGAGCAGTTCTTC.

This chain joins TRBV5-1 and TRBJ2-5, with 8 bases matching TRBD1. The junction had 7 bases not matched to a gene; V was cut back by 2 bases and J by 7 bases. This CDR3 is built from 14 residues. CDR1 and CDR2 (germline): SGHRS, YFSETQ. CDR3 nucleotides: TGCGCCAGCAGCTTAAGCAGGGGGCTAGGGACCCAGTACTTC. Its translation is CASSLSRGLGTQYF.

The rearrangement uses TRBV28 and TRBJ1-2; D uncertain. V shed 7 bases and J shed 0 bases, with 15 bases lying between them. The CDR3 sequence is 15 residues long. Germline V CDR1 and CDR2: MDHEN, SYDVKM. The CDR3 nucleotides are TGTGCCAGCAAAAACGGGTCGCCGGCTAACTATGGCTACACCTTC. It codes for CASKNGSPANYGYTF.

The rearrangement links TRBV7-2 to TRBJ2-3, with 14 bases lining up with TRBD2. The junction had 10 bases not matched to a gene; V was cut back by 4 bases and J by 4 bases. CDR1 is SGHTA and CDR2 is FQGNSA in the germline V gene. The length of the CDR3 is 18 residues. The CDR3 loop reads CASSWSPGLAGVSDTQYF. As DNA, the CDR3 is TGTGCCAGCAGCTGGTCCCCGGGACTAGCGGGAGTTTCAGATACGCAGTATTTT.

V usage is TRBV28 and J usage is TRBJ2-5, with D perhaps TRBD2 (5 bases). Germline V gives CDR1 MDHEN, CDR2 SYDVKM. The CDR3 consists of 14 residues. Trimming shortened V by 5 bases and J by 5 bases, and 15 bases separated the two germline ends. CDR3: CASSHTTGFETQYF. CDR3 DNA: TGTGCCAGCAGTCACACGACGGGGTTCGAGACCCAGTACTTC.